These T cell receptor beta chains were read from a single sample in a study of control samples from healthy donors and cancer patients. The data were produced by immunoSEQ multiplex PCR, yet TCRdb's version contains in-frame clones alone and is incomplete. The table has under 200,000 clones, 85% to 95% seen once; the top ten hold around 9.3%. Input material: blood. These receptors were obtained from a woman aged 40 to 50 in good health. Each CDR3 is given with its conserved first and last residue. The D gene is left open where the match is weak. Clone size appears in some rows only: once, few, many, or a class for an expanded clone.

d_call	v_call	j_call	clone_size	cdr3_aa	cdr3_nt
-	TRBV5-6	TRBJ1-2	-	CASSLILEKYGYTF	TGTGCCAGCAGCCTCATTTTGGAGAAATATGGCTACACCTTC
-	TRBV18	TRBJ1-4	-	CASSPPNRVGDEKLFF	TGTGCCAGCTCACCACCTAACAGGGTCGGGGACGAAAAACTGTTTTTT
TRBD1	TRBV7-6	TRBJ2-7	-	CASSLNGGQGHEQYF	TGTGCCAGCAGCTTAAACGGGGGACAGGGTCACGAGCAGTACTTC
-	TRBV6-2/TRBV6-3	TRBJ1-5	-	CASSYGRVGNQPQHF	TGTGCCAGCAGTTACGGGCGTGTGGGCAATCAGCCCCAGCATTTT
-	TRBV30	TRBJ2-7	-	CAWSQAHYYEQYF	TGTGCCTGGAGCCAGGCGCACTACTACGAGCAGTACTTC
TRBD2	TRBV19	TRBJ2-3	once	CASSALLAGTQYF	TGTGCCAGTAGCGCATTACTAGCGGGTACGCAGTATTTT
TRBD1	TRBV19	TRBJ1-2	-	CASREVDRGLGYTF	TGTGCCAGTAGAGAGGTGGACAGGGGGCTTGGCTACACCTTC
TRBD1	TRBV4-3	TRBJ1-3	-	CASSQVAQGSGNTIYF	TGCGCCAGCAGCCAAGTTGCACAGGGGTCTGGAAACACCATATATTTT
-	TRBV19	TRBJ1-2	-	CASSTLQGLPGYTF	TGTGCCAGTAGTACCCTTCAGGGACTGCCCGGCTACACCTTC
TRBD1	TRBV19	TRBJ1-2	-	CASRRPGQQRDGYTF	TGTGCCAGTAGAAGACCGGGACAGCAAAGAGATGGCTACACCTTC